These 32 T cell receptor beta chains came from one sample sequenced in a study of blood T cell repertoires in COVID-19. Sequencing was performed with immunoSEQ multiplex PCR; in TCRdb, only in-frame clones are kept and a portion is missing. The repertoire holds approximately 290,000 clones, 80% to 90% seen once, with roughly 0.8% in the top ten. The sequencing input was peripheral blood. The source is a man in his thirties or forties with acute or convalescent COVID-19.

This CDR3 reads CASSHPGGGSYEQYF. The CDR3 nucleotides read TGTGCCAGTAGCCACCCGGGAGGGGGCAGTTACGAGCAGTACTTC. The chain couples TRBV19 to TRBJ2-7, with D possibly TRBD2 on 8 matching bases. The CDR3 length is 15 residues. The V gene lost 6 bases and the J gene lost 4 bases, with 19 bases spanning the gap. Germline CDR1 LNHDA, CDR2 SQIVND (reference sequence). Looking up the rest from reference TRBV19 and TRBJ2-7 gives the full variable domain: DGGITQSPKYLFRKEGQNVTLSCEQNLNHDAMYWYRQDPGQGLRLIYYSQIVNDFQKGDIAEGYSVSREKKESFPLTVTSAQKNPTAFYLCASSHPGGGSYEQYFGPGTRLTVT.

The chain links TRBV19 to TRBJ2-1, with TRBD2 matching over 12 bases. The J segment lost 9 bases and the V segment lost 5 bases, leaving 14 bases of the junction unmatched. Germline CDR1 is LNHDA and CDR2 is SQIVND (reference sequence). This CDR3 region has 17 residues. CDR3 residues: CASSAAYGTSGLGEQFF. CDR3 in DNA: TGTGCCAGTAGTGCCGCCTACGGGACTAGCGGGTTGGGTGAGCAGTTCTTC.

V and J are TRBV7-3 and TRBJ2-2, with 7 bases aligning to TRBD1. The CDR3 extends over 12 amino acids. Germline loops: CDR1 SGHTA, CDR2 FQGTGA. Trimming at V came to 5 bases and at J to 7 bases, leaving 1 base not matched to a gene. CDR3 protein: CASSRDSGELFF. The CDR3, as DNA: TGTGCCAGCAGCAGGGACAGCGGGGAGCTGTTTTTT.

This clone was detected a few times. The chain recombines TRBV4-2 with TRBJ2-7; TRBD1 matches 9 bases. This CDR3 contains 14 residues. Germline V gene lookup returns CDR1 LGHNA and CDR2 YNFKEQ. V shed 1 base and J 3 bases; nucleotides not matched to a gene: 1. The DNA for the CDR3 is TGTGCCAGCAGCCAAGGACAGGGGGACTACGAGCAGTACTTC. It encodes CASSQGQGDYEQYF.

This clone has more than one count but fewer than ten. CDR3 DNA: TGTGCCAGCGGTCGGAGGGCAATTAATTCACCCCTCCACTTT. Residues: CASGRRAINSPLHF. The genes are TRBV5-6 and TRBJ1-6, with D hard to call. Trimming removed 7 bases from V and 6 bases from J, with 14 bases in between. The CDR3 extends over 14 amino acids. The V gene's germline CDR1 is SGHDT and CDR2 YYEEEE.

This clone was observed a few times. The chain employs TRBV18 and TRBJ1-1, with TRBD1 identical over 7 bases. The CDR3 sequence is 13 residues long. Germline loops: CDR1 KGHSH, CDR2 LQKENI. The V and J ends lost 3 bases and 8 bases, in that order; junction bases with no gene match: 6. The CDR3 coding sequence is TGTGCCAGCTCACCCGACAGGGTGGCCGAAGCTTTCTTT. Its translation is CASSPDRVAEAFF.

The chain combines TRBV15 with TRBJ2-7; D not resolved. Trimming left V 3 bases short and J 2 bases short, with 8 bases between. Germline V CDR1 and CDR2: LNHNV, YYDKDF (reference sequence). This CDR3 has 13 amino acids. CDR3: CATSSSPAYEQYF. DNA of the CDR3: TGTGCCACCAGCAGTTCCCCGGCCTACGAGCAGTACTTC.

The rearrangement links TRBV28 to TRBJ1-4; D remains ambiguous. The CDR3 runs to 15 residues. The V end lost 1 base, the J end lost 8 bases, and 14 bases lay between the germline ends. Germline values: CDR1 MDHEN, CDR2 SYDVKM. The CDR3 loop is CASSLLYDTEEKLFF. Here the CDR3 DNA reads TGTGCCAGCAGTTTATTATATGACACGGAAGAAAAACTGTTTTTT.

This chain links TRBV30 with TRBJ2-6, with D possibly being TRBD2 (5 bases). Trimming took 3 bases from V and 0 from J, leaving 9 bases between them. The length of the CDR3 is 15 residues. Germline assignment: CDR1 GTSNPN and CDR2 SVGIG (reference sequence). The CDR3 nucleotides read TGTGCCTGGAGCCCGGGAATCTCTGGGGCCAACGTCCTGACTTTC. It specifies CAWSPGISGANVLTF.

The chain combines TRBV6-4 with TRBJ1-2, with a weak D call TRBD1 (6 bases). This CDR3 spans 13 amino acids. Germline CDR1 is MRHNA and CDR2 is SNTAGT. The ends were cut back, 4 bases at V and 6 bases at J, with 12 bases in the middle. CDR3 protein: CASSVTGRDGYTF. CDR3 bases: TGTGCCAGCAGTGTTACAGGGCGGGATGGCTACACCTTC.

The rearrangement uses TRBV29-1 and TRBJ2-1; D not certain. This CDR3 has 12 amino acids. The germline gives CDR1 SQVTM, CDR2 ANQGSEA. The CDR3 protein is CSYYTSYNEQFF. CDR3 DNA: TGCAGTTACTATACCTCCTACAATGAGCAGTTCTTC.

This rearrangement joins TRBV6-5 to TRBJ2-1; 10 bases align to TRBD2. The trim removed 9 bases at V and 3 bases at J, leaving 5 bases unmatched. This CDR3 has 14 residues. Germline V gene data show CDR1 as MNHEY and CDR2 as SVGAGI. CDR3 in amino acids: CASFLAGVYNEQFF. The CDR3 nucleotides read TGTGCCAGTTTCCTAGCGGGAGTCTACAATGAGCAGTTCTTC.

The chain combines TRBV29-1 with TRBJ2-1, with 16 nucleotides matching TRBD2. Per germline, CDR1 SQVTM and CDR2 ANQGSEA. V was clipped by 5 bases and J by 2 bases; unmatched bases: 6. This CDR3 is built from 17 residues. The CDR3 reads CSVSGLAGGPPYNEQFF. Written as DNA, the CDR3 is TGCAGCGTTTCGGGACTAGCGGGGGGGCCCCCCTACAATGAGCAGTTCTTC.

The chain employs TRBV5-6 and TRBJ1-2; D perhaps matches TRBD1 (6 bases). V was cut by 5 bases and J by 1 base, with 18 bases left in between. The germline CDR1 and CDR2 sequences are SGHDT and YYEEEE. There are 16 residues in the CDR3. CDR3 amino acids: CASRNRDIGYNYGYTF. The CDR3 bases are TGTGCCAGCAGGAATAGGGACATCGGATATAACTATGGCTACACCTTC. The variable domain in full, with the rest retrieved from reference TRBV5-6 and TRBJ1-2, is DAGVTQSPTHLIKTRGQQVTLRCSPKSGHDTVSWYQQALGQGPQFIFQYYEEEERQRGNFPDRFSGHQFPNYSSELNVNALLLGDSALYLCASRNRDIGYNYGYTFGSGTRLTVV.

This chain uses TRBV4-1 with TRBJ1-5, with 8 bases fitting TRBD1. Germline CDR1 is MGHRA and CDR2 is YSYEKL. V dropped 4 bases and J dropped 2; count of bases not matched to a gene: 7. This CDR3 is built from 16 residues. The CDR3 DNA reads TGCGCCAGCAGCCCCCGGACAGGGAGTGGCAATCAGCCCCAGCATTTT. This sequence encodes CASSPRTGSGNQPQHF.

The CDR3, as DNA: TGTGCCAGCGCGCTTGTCGAGGAGACCCAGTACTTC. It codes for CASALVEETQYF. This chain links TRBV11-2 with TRBJ2-5; no reliable D call. CDR1 is SGHAT, CDR2 FQNNGV, per germline. This CDR3 comprises 12 residues. Between the trimmed V and J ends, which lost 8 bases and 5 bases, there was a span of 12 bases. The full variable domain, completed using reference TRBV11-2 and TRBJ2-5, is EAGVAQSPRYKIIEKRQSVAFWCNPISGHATLYWYQQILGQGPKLLIQFQNNGVVDDSQLPKDRFSAERLKGVDSTLKIQPAKLEDSAVYLCASALVEETQYFGPGTRLLVL.

In its sample, this clone was seen a few times. The chain links TRBV7-9 to TRBJ1-5, with D tentatively TRBD1 (5 bases). There are 15 residues in the CDR3. Germline assignment: CDR1 SEHNR and CDR2 FQNEAQ (reference sequence). Trimming left V 6 bases short and J 1 base short, with 13 bases between. CDR3 DNA: TGTGCCAGCAGTCCCCTACAGGTCAGCAATCAGCCCCAGCATTTT. This codes for CASSPLQVSNQPQHF.

The chain joins TRBV11-2 to TRBJ1-3; 8 nucleotides agree with TRBD1. CDR3 size: 17 residues. The germline CDR1 and CDR2 sequences are SGHAT and FQNNGV. The V gene end was trimmed by 3 bases and the J gene end by 8 bases; junction bases not matched to a gene: 15. The CDR3 region is CASSLSGQGFTTDTIYF. The DNA for the CDR3 is TGTGCCAGCAGCTTGAGTGGACAGGGATTCACGACAGACACCATATATTTT. The full variable domain, with the rest looked up from reference TRBV11-2 and TRBJ1-3, is EAGVAQSPRYKIIEKRQSVAFWCNPISGHATLYWYQQILGQGPKLLIQFQNNGVVDDSQLPKDRFSAERLKGVDSTLKIQPAKLEDSAVYLCASSLSGQGFTTDTIYFGEGSWLTVV.

This chain uses TRBV12-1 with TRBJ2-1; TRBD2, the D gene given by the table, was not confirmed from the DNA. TRBV12-1 counts as a pseudogene. This CDR3 comprises 19 residues. CDR3 sequence reads: CASSSPGTSGGSSYNEQFF. The CDR3 bases are TGTGCCAGCAGCTCCCCCGGGACTAGCGGGGGGAGCTCCTACAATGAGCAGTTCTTC.

The chain has TRBV5-1 and TRBJ2-5, with 8 bases lining up with TRBD2. Germline trimming cut 0 bases from V and 2 bases from J; bases unmatched to any gene: 9. CDR3 length equals 17 residues. Germline V gene lookup returns CDR1 SGHRS and CDR2 YFSETQ. DNA of the CDR3: TGCGCCAGCAGCTTGGCCAGCGGGAGTTCGGCACAAGAGACCCAGTACTTC. Its translation is CASSLASGSSAQETQYF.

This chain connects TRBV12-3 or TRBV12-4 to TRBJ1-5, with D uncertain. The CDR3 runs to 11 residues. The V and J ends lost 7 bases and 11 bases respectively, with 12 bases between them. In DNA form, the CDR3 reads TGTGCCAGCACCCGGTCCGGGGCCCAGCATTTT. It specifies CASTRSGAQHF.

V is TRBV5-8 and J is TRBJ1-5, with D uncertain. V was cut by 3 bases and J by 4 bases, with 14 bases left in between. CDR3 size: 15 residues. The germline gives CDR1 SGHTS, CDR2 YDEGEE. DNA of the CDR3: TGTGCCAGCAGCTATCCGGGAGGATGGAATCAGCCCCAGCATTTT. Its protein is CASSYPGGWNQPQHF.

The chain employs TRBV7-9 and TRBJ2-5, with 8 bases matching TRBD2. CDR1 is SEHNR and CDR2 is FQNEAQ in the germline V gene (reference sequence). The length of the CDR3 is 14 residues. The J segment lost 1 base and the V segment lost 5 bases, leaving 3 bases of the junction unmatched. CDR3: CASSPTSGQETQYF. DNA of the CDR3: TGTGCCAGCAGCCCCACTAGCGGCCAAGAGACCCAGTACTTC.

V and J are TRBV3-1 (or the pseudogene TRBV3-2) and TRBJ1-5; possibly TRBD1 for D (6 bases). The CDR3 runs 13 residues. V was clipped by 2 bases and J by 6 bases, with 8 bases between them. CDR1 and CDR2 from the germline V gene are LGHDT and YNNKEL (reference sequence). The CDR3 here is CASSQTRGQPQHF. CDR3 nucleotide sequence: TGTGCCAGCAGCCAAACCAGGGGTCAGCCCCAGCATTTT.

The CDR3 here is CASSPRLAGDRNTGELFF. The CDR3 nucleotides read TGTGCCAGTAGTCCGAGACTAGCGGGTGACCGCAACACCGGGGAGCTGTTTTTT. The rearrangement joins TRBV19 to TRBJ2-2, with TRBD2 identical over 10 bases. Trimming removed 5 bases from V and 2 bases from J; junction bases left unmatched: 11. The CDR3 is made up of 18 amino acids. The V gene's germline CDR1 is LNHDA and CDR2 SQIVND (reference sequence).

This sequence joins TRBV28 and TRBJ1-2; 7 bases match TRBD1. Germline CDR1 MDHEN, CDR2 SYDVKM. Germline trimming cut 1 base from V and 7 bases from J; bases unmatched to any gene: 6. This CDR3 is built from 14 residues. CDR3 DNA sequence: TGTGCCAGCAGTTTATTCGGCCAGGGGGGTGGCTACACCTTC. Residues: CASSLFGQGGGYTF.

This clone occurred once. This chain connects TRBV15 to TRBJ2-2, with 7 bases fitting TRBD2. Germline V lookup: CDR1 LNHNV, CDR2 YYDKDF (reference sequence). The CDR3 has 16 amino acids. With V trimmed by 0 bases and J by 5 bases, 6 bases remained unmatched. The CDR3 DNA reads TGTGCCACCAGCAGAGATAGCTTGGGGGGGACCGGGGAGCTGTTTTTT. Residues: CATSRDSLGGTGELFF. Together with reference TRBV15 and TRBJ2-2, the CDR3 gives the full variable domain: DAMVIQNPRYQVTQFGKPVTLSCSQTLNHNVMYWYQQKSSQAPKLLFHYYDKDFNNEADTPDNFQSRRPNTSFCFLDIRSPGLGDTAMYLCATSRDSLGGTGELFFGEGSRLTVL.

The rearrangement uses TRBV27 and TRBJ1-1; the match to TRBD1 covers 8 bases. The V segment lost 5 bases and the J segment 3 bases; nucleotides outside the gene matches: 8. Germline V gene lookup returns CDR1 MNHEY and CDR2 SMNVEV (reference sequence). The CDR3 is made up of 15 amino acids. This CDR3 reads CASSPLTGQDTEAFF. Here the CDR3 DNA reads TGTGCCAGCAGTCCCCTTACGGGACAGGACACTGAAGCTTTCTTT.

This clone has only one observation. The chain links TRBV18 to TRBJ2-5; TRBD1 might be the D (5 bases). In germline, CDR1 is KGHSH, CDR2 LQKENI. Deletions cut 3 bases from V and 4 bases from J, with 12 bases between. The CDR3 totals 14 residues. The CDR3 reads CASSPGQGGETQYF. As DNA, the CDR3 is TGTGCCAGCTCACCGGGGCAGGGTGGAGAGACCCAGTACTTC.

The V gene is TRBV25-1, the J gene TRBJ1-5, with 7 bases that match TRBD1. This CDR3 spans 13 amino acids. The ends lost 10 bases at V and 6 bases at J; junction bases unmatched: 9. Per germline, CDR1 MGHDK and CDR2 SYGVNS. The CDR3 bases are TGTGCCACACAGGGGCGGGTCGGTCAGCCCCAGCATTTT. It codes for CATQGRVGQPQHF.

This clone was picked up one time. At the DNA level, this CDR3 is encoded by other sequences in the same sample as well. The chain joins TRBV5-1 to TRBJ2-1; 9 positions match TRBD1. CDR1 is SGHRS, CDR2 YFSETQ, per germline. The junction had 2 bases not matched to a gene; V was cut back by 0 bases and J by 4 bases. The CDR3 has 15 amino acids. The CDR3 region is CASSLAGTGYNEQFF. The CDR3 nucleotides are TGCGCCAGCAGCTTGGCCGGGACAGGGTACAATGAGCAGTTCTTC.

The rearrangement joins TRBV18 to TRBJ1-5; no clear D. Between the trimmed V and J ends, which lost 2 bases and 4 bases, there was a span of 9 bases. Germline assignment: CDR1 KGHSH and CDR2 LQKENI. The CDR3 loop spans 14 amino acids. This CDR3 reads CASSPGPGNQPQHF. Written as DNA, the CDR3 is TGTGCCAGCTCACCAGGCCCTGGTAATCAGCCCCAGCATTTT.